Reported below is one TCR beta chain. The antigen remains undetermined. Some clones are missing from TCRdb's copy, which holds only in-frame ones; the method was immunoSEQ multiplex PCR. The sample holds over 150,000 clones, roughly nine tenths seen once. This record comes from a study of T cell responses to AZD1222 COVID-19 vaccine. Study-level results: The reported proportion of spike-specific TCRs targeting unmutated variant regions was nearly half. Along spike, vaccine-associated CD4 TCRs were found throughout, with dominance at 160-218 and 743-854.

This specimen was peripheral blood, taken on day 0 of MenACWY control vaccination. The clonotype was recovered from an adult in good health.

CDR3 region: CATSRDLRPNTGELFF. The CDR3 bases are TGTGCCACCAGCAGAGATCTTAGACCGAACACCGGGGAGCTGTTTTTT. The chain couples TRBV15 to TRBJ2-2; D gene ambiguous. Germline V gene sequence: CDR1 LNHNV, CDR2 YYDKDF (reference sequence). V lost 0 bases to trimming and J lost 0 bases, with 8 bases between them. This CDR3 contains 16 residues.